This T cell receptor (beta chain) was retrieved from a study of shared clonotypes between healthy human individuals. The protocol was immunoSEQ multiplex PCR, while the TCRdb copy is restricted to in-frame clones and leaves out a portion. The sample contains around 2.1 million clones, roughly 91% of which appear only once. There are 16 residues in the CDR3. The junction had 8 bases not matched to a gene; V was cut back by 0 bases and J by 6 bases. Germline loops: CDR1 SGDLS, CDR2 YYNGEE. Naive-designated CD8 cells lacked CD45RO, were positively enriched for CCR7, and omitted terminally differentiated effector memory CD45RA+ cells.

The sequence derives from a man between 18 and 29 years old in good health. Some clones in this sample may be carry-over from other donors' samples. Sequenced material: naive CD8+ T cells from PBMCs. This chain joins TRBV9 and TRBJ2-3; 9 bases line up with TRBD2. The CDR3, as DNA: TGTGCCAGCAGCGTAGGGCTAGCGGGATCAAAGGATACGCAGTATTTT. Translated, it gives CASSVGLAGSKDTQYF.